These 32 T cell receptor beta chains came from one sample sequenced in a study of vaccination and CD4 T cells after COVID-19 (dated by TCRdb to about 2022). Antigen specificity for these receptors is unknown. The library was obtained by PCR. TCRdb shows the sequencer as Illumina iSeq 100. TCR sequencing of DNA from cultured CD4+ T cells used the Oncomine TCR Beta short-read assay at the Johns Hopkins FTIC core. Starting from the raw public reads, TCRdb applied fastp trimming at Q25, assembled clones with MiXCR and retained in-frame beta chains. A single entry per CDR3 protein holds the most common genes and DNA from its merged rows. This sample has some 12,000 distinct CDR3 sequences in its table, and 40% to 55% of those were observed once. Over 25% of the sample is taken by the ten largest. Explained via the paper, the treatment or condition label denotes: roughly 11-day PBMC culture with coronavirus spike peptide pools or control peptides (ViraFEST assay).

Specimen: CD4+ T cells from blood, cultured in vitro. The receptors derive from a human donor who had recovered from COVID-19.

The chain couples TRBV24-1 to TRBJ1-2, with a weak D call TRBD1 (5 bases). With 7 bases removed from V and 8 bases from J, the gap between germline ends came to 13 bases. Germline values: CDR1 KGHDR, CDR2 SFDVKD. This CDR3 is built from 12 residues. The CDR3 DNA sequence: TGTGCCACCAGCCAGGGTGCTTCAGGCTACACCTTC. It specifies CATSQGASGYTF.

The chain employs TRBV4-3 and TRBJ1-1, with a possible D match to TRBD1 (6 bases). CDR1 is LGHNA, CDR2 YSLEER, per germline. The CDR3 length is 16 residues. Trimming cost V 0 bases and J 5 bases, with 16 bases left between them. CDR3 protein: CASSQDWRGGGTEAFF. CDR3 nucleotide sequence: TGCGCCAGCAGCCAAGATTGGCGAGGGGGGGGGACTGAAGCTTTCTTT.

This chain uses TRBV7-9 with TRBJ1-5; maybe TRBD1 (5 bases). The germline gives CDR1 SEHNR, CDR2 FQNEAQ (reference sequence). Trimming removed 3 bases at V and 6 bases at J, with 15 bases between. The CDR3 has 15 residues. The CDR3 DNA is TGTGCCAGCAGCTTGGGCAGGGTGGGTGTTCAGCCCCAGCATTTT. It is translated as CASSLGRVGVQPQHF.

This clonotype was counted a few times. The chain links TRBV5-1 to TRBJ1-2, with D perhaps matching TRBD1 (6 bases). The CDR3 is made up of 14 amino acids. The V gene's germline CDR1 is SGHRS and CDR2 YFSETQ. V lost 0 bases, J lost 1 base, and 7 bases lay in between. The CDR3 region is CASSLGTDNYGYTF. CDR3 bases: TGCGCCAGCAGCTTGGGGACAGATAACTATGGCTACACCTTC.

There are a few counts of this clonotype. The V and J genes are TRBV12-3 or TRBV12-4 and TRBJ2-1; 9 bases fit TRBD1. CDR3 length equals 13 residues. The V gene end was trimmed by 8 bases and the J gene end by 12 bases; junction bases not matched to a gene: 11. CDR3 coding DNA: TGTGCCAGCGGGGGACAGGGTTTCATGGGGCAGTTCTTC. Its translation: CASGGQGFMGQFF.

This clonotype was observed a handful of times. The genes are TRBV12-3 or TRBV12-4 and TRBJ2-7; 8 positions agree with TRBD2. With V trimmed by 6 bases and J by 4 bases, 5 bases remained unmatched. The CDR3 is 13 amino acids. The CDR3 reads CASSLGLGYEQYF. The CDR3 DNA is TGTGCCAGCAGCCTGGGACTAGGGTACGAGCAGTACTTC.

V is TRBV27 and J is TRBJ1-1; no reliable D call. V shed 2 bases and J shed 6 bases, with 13 bases lying between them. CDR1 is MNHEY and CDR2 is SMNVEV in the germline V gene (reference sequence). The CDR3 extends over 14 amino acids. The CDR3 reads CASSLRAVIAEAFF. CDR3 nucleotide sequence: TGTGCCAGCAGTTTACGTGCAGTCATAGCTGAAGCTTTCTTT.

In nucleotides, the CDR3 is TGTGCCAGCAGCTATGGACGGGTTGGGGTTAGCAATCAGCCCCAGCATTTT. Translation gives CASSYGRVGVSNQPQHF. V and J are TRBV7-2 and TRBJ1-5; D uncertain. Germline V gives CDR1 SGHTA, CDR2 FQGNSA. This CDR3 comprises 17 residues. V gave up 4 bases and J gave up 0 bases, with 16 bases separating them. Using reference TRBV7-2 and TRBJ1-5 for the parts outside the CDR3, the full variable domain is GAGVSQSPSNKVTEKGKDVELRCDPISGHTALYWYRQSLGQGLEFLIYFQGNSAPDKSGLPSDRFSAERTGGSVSTLTIQRTQQEDSAVYLCASSYGRVGVSNQPQHFGDGTRLSIL.

The chain is built from TRBV7-9 and TRBJ1-5, with 7 bases identical to TRBD1. Losses at the gene ends were 1 base for V and 6 bases for J; bases not matched to a gene: 18. The CDR3 spans 19 residues. Germline V gene sequence: CDR1 SEHNR, CDR2 FQNEAQ (reference sequence). This CDR3 reads CASSLEVGTGERGSQPQHF. The CDR3 nucleotides are TGTGCCAGCAGCTTAGAGGTGGGTACAGGGGAGCGAGGCAGTCAGCCCCAGCATTTT.

This clonotype was recorded a few times. The V and J genes are TRBV6-1 and TRBJ1-5; D remains unclear. The CDR3 runs 13 residues. CDR1 is MNHNS and CDR2 is SASEGT in the germline V gene. V lost 1 base and J 7 bases, leaving 8 bases between the germline ends. The CDR3 bases are TGTGCCAGCAGTGAAGGAGGAAGGCAGCCCCAGCATTTT. This translates into CASSEGGRQPQHF.

The gene calls are TRBV7-9 and TRBJ1-3; the D is unclear. The CDR3 totals 14 residues. Germline CDR1 is SEHNR and CDR2 is FQNEAQ (reference sequence). Between the trimmed V and J ends, which lost 3 bases and 0 bases, there was a span of 6 bases. The CDR3 nucleotides are TGTGCCAGCAGCTTTTCCAGCTCTGGAAACACCATATATTTT. Protein: CASSFSSSGNTIYF. The whole variable domain, filled in from reference TRBV7-9 and TRBJ1-3, reads DTGVSQNPRHKITKRGQNVTFRCDPISEHNRLYWYRQTLGQGPEFLTYFQNEAQLEKSRLLSDRFSAERPKGSFSTLEIQRTEQGDSAMYLCASSFSSSGNTIYFGEGSWLTVV.

Only a few counts were recorded for this clonotype. The chain links TRBV11-2 to TRBJ1-2; 10 bases are shared with TRBD1. V gave up 4 bases and J gave up 3 bases; unmatched junction bases: 5. The CDR3 totals 15 residues. Per germline, CDR1 SGHAT and CDR2 FQNNGV. The CDR3 DNA is TGTGCCAGCAGCTCGGCCGGGACAGGGGACTATGGCTACACCTTC. Amino acids: CASSSAGTGDYGYTF.

The V call is TRBV11-2, the J call TRBJ2-1; the match to TRBD2 covers 12 bases. There are 14 residues in the CDR3. CDR1 SGHAT and CDR2 FQNNGV come from the germline V gene. The V gene end was trimmed by 5 bases and the J gene end by 14 bases; junction bases not matched to a gene: 10. The CDR3 region is CASSTASGGAKKFF. For the CDR3, the DNA is TGTGCCAGCAGCACTGCTAGCGGGGGGGCCAAGAAGTTCTTC.

This clonotype was counted between two and nine times. The CDR3: CASSLEQRSYEQYF. The DNA for the CDR3 is TGTGCCAGCAGCTTAGAACAGCGATCCTACGAGCAGTACTTC. The rearrangement joins TRBV11-3 to TRBJ2-7; D is uncertain. The germline V gene has CDR1 SGHNT and CDR2 YENEEA. Trimming took off 0 bases at V and 1 base at J, with 7 bases between the two ends. The length of the CDR3 is 14 residues. The variable domain in full, with the rest retrieved from reference TRBV11-3 and TRBJ2-7, is EAGVVQSPRYKIIEKKQPVAFWCNPISGHNTLYWYLQNLGQGPELLIRYENEEAVDDSQLPKDRFSAERLKGVDSTLKIQPAELGDSAVYLCASSLEQRSYEQYFGPGTRLTVT.

A single count supports this clonotype. This chain connects TRBV18 to TRBJ1-6; 9 bases are a match to TRBD1. Trimming removed 2 bases from V and 5 bases from J; junction bases left unmatched: 16. In germline, CDR1 is KGHSH, CDR2 LQKENI. The CDR3 covers 20 residues. This CDR3 is CASSPVMVEGQGHHNSPLHF. CDR3 nucleotides: TGTGCCAGCTCACCAGTAATGGTAGAAGGACAGGGGCATCATAATTCACCCCTCCACTTT.

CDR3 amino acids: CASSYRDEQYF. In DNA, the CDR3 is TGTGCCAGCAGCTACAGGGACGAGCAGTACTTC. The genes are TRBV12-3 or TRBV12-4 and TRBJ2-7, with D perhaps TRBD1 (6 bases). V lost 6 bases to trimming and J lost 5 bases, with 8 bases between them. The CDR3 has 11 amino acids.

The chain carries TRBV27 and TRBJ1-5, with TRBD1 identical over 7 bases. CDR1 and CDR2 (germline): MNHEY, SMNVEV (reference sequence). V shed 4 bases, J shed 4 bases, and the junction held 7 bases outside the gene matches. The CDR3 sequence is 15 residues long. As DNA, the CDR3 is TGTGCCAGCAGTTCCACAGGGGTAAAAAATCAGCCCCAGCATTTT. Translated, it gives CASSSTGVKNQPQHF.

The chain is built from TRBV7-2 and TRBJ2-3; D gene uncertain. Germline CDR1 reads SGHTA; CDR2 reads FQGNSA. There are 14 residues in the CDR3. With 9 bases removed from V and 6 bases from J, the gap between germline ends came to 19 bases. The CDR3 DNA reads as TGTGCCAGGCCTCAGCGAAATGAAAGGGATACGCAGTATTTT. Translated, it gives CARPQRNERDTQYF.

The table lists this clonotype with a few counts. The chain carries TRBV6-1 and TRBJ1-2; possible D gene TRBD1, 6 bases. CDR3 length equals 13 residues. In germline, CDR1 is MNHNS, CDR2 SASEGT. V was trimmed by 8 bases and J by 7 bases, leaving 17 bases between them. DNA of the CDR3: TGTGCCAGCTATCGGGGGGGGGGCCTTGGCTACACCTTC. Translating it yields CASYRGGGLGYTF.

The chain employs TRBV10-1 and TRBJ2-2; D is ambiguous. Trimming shortened V by 3 bases and J by 4 bases, and 12 bases separated the two germline ends. CDR3 length equals 15 residues. Germline V lookup: CDR1 WNHNN, CDR2 SYGVQD (reference sequence). CDR3 sequence reads: CASSDSSWGTGELFF. CDR3 DNA sequence: TGCGCCAGCAGTGACTCTTCATGGGGCACCGGGGAGCTGTTTTTT.

The gene calls are TRBV11-2 and TRBJ2-1; D might be TRBD2 (6 bases). Trimming pared 5 bases from V and 3 bases from J, leaving 14 bases between. Germline assignment: CDR1 SGHAT and CDR2 FQNNGV. The CDR3 is 15 amino acids. CDR3 loop: CASSLGLSNYNEQFF. Written as DNA, the CDR3 is TGTGCCAGCAGCCTGGGACTGTCAAACTACAATGAGCAGTTCTTC. Full variable domain (remainder filled in from reference TRBV11-2 and TRBJ2-1): EAGVAQSPRYKIIEKRQSVAFWCNPISGHATLYWYQQILGQGPKLLIQFQNNGVVDDSQLPKDRFSAERLKGVDSTLKIQPAKLEDSAVYLCASSLGLSNYNEQFFGPGTRLTVL.

The chain has TRBV7-2 and TRBJ1-2; D is perhaps TRBD1 (5 bases). This CDR3 spans 13 amino acids. Trimming took 5 bases from V and 6 from J, leaving 13 bases between them. Germline assignment: CDR1 SGHTA and CDR2 FQGNSA. The CDR3 here is CASSDSREDGYTF. The CDR3 DNA is TGTGCCAGCAGCGATAGCAGGGAGGATGGCTACACCTTC.

The chain links TRBV12-3 or TRBV12-4 to TRBJ1-5; D is uncertain. CDR3 size: 11 residues. V dropped 3 bases and J dropped 11 bases, with 8 bases sitting between them. As DNA, the CDR3 is TGTGCCAGCAGTTTTTCCGGGGCCCAGCATTTT. This codes for CASSFSGAQHF.

This chain joins TRBV6-1 and TRBJ2-1, with TRBD2 identical over 11 bases. Germline-derived CDR1 and CDR2 are MNHNS and SASEGT. J gave up 10 bases and V 3 bases, and 20 bases lay outside the gene matches. The CDR3 runs 19 residues. The CDR3 protein is CASSDRPGQGLAGGLEQFF. The DNA of the CDR3 is TGTGCCAGCAGTGACCGACCGGGACAGGGATTAGCGGGGGGGCTGGAGCAGTTCTTC.

The V gene is TRBV6-1, the J gene TRBJ1-6; 8 nucleotides agree with TRBD1. Germline V gene sequence: CDR1 MNHNS, CDR2 SASEGT. The V gene end was trimmed by 2 bases and the J gene end by 9 bases; junction bases not matched to a gene: 6. The CDR3 has 15 amino acids. The CDR3 DNA follows: TGTGCCAGCAGTGAATCCGGACAGGGAGGTTCACCCCTCCACTTT. As protein: CASSESGQGGSPLHF.

The V call is TRBV30, the J call TRBJ1-1; D unresolved. The V end lost 2 bases, the J end lost 0 bases, and 16 bases lay between the germline ends. Germline CDR1 GTSNPN, CDR2 SVGIG (reference sequence). The CDR3 consists of 16 residues. For the CDR3, the DNA is TGTGCCTGGAGTTCCATCGGAGGGCATGTGAACACTGAAGCTTTCTTT. Translating it yields CAWSSIGGHVNTEAFF. Using reference TRBV30 and TRBJ1-1 for the parts outside the CDR3, the full variable domain is SQTIHQWPATLVQPVGSPLSLECTVEGTSNPNLYWYRQAAGRGLQLLFYSVGIGQISSEVPQNLSASRPQDRQFILSSKKLLLSDSGFYLCAWSSIGGHVNTEAFFGQGTRLTVV.

V and J are TRBV6-1 and TRBJ1-3; 8 bases are a match to TRBD1. V was clipped by 6 bases and J by 0 bases; unmatched bases: 4. Germline V gene sequence: CDR1 MNHNS, CDR2 SASEGT. This CDR3 is built from 15 residues. CDR3 protein: CASRTGQGSGNTIYF. CDR3 DNA sequence: TGTGCCAGCAGGACAGGACAGGGCTCTGGAAACACCATATATTTT.

The chain uses TRBV5-1 and TRBJ1-2; D is unclear. The CDR3 consists of 14 residues. Trimming took off 2 bases at V and 4 bases at J, with 12 bases between the two ends. The germline V gene encodes CDR1 SGHRS and CDR2 YFSETQ. The CDR3 protein is CASSFYSNSYGYTF. The CDR3 nucleotides are TGCGCCAGCAGCTTTTACAGTAATTCCTATGGCTACACCTTC.

The chain joins TRBV19 to TRBJ1-2; no reliable D call. Germline loops: CDR1 LNHDA, CDR2 SQIVND (reference sequence). This CDR3 comprises 12 residues. Trimming took off 7 bases at V and 10 bases at J, with 16 bases between the two ends. In DNA, the CDR3 is TGTGCCAGTACCCACGGAGGGTATTACTACACCTTC. Its translation: CASTHGGYYYTF.

This chain connects TRBV20-1 to TRBJ2-5, with D perhaps TRBD2 (5 bases). The CDR3 has 13 amino acids. The V end lost 1 base, the J end lost 6 bases, and 12 bases lay between the germline ends. Germline-derived CDR1 and CDR2 are DFQATT and SNEGSKA (reference sequence). The CDR3: CSARVGETQTQYF. For the CDR3, the DNA is TGCAGTGCTAGAGTCGGGGAGACACAGACCCAGTACTTC.

This clonotype was observed a few times. The rearrangement joins TRBV20-1 to TRBJ1-4; TRBD1 matches 7 bases. The CDR3 has 14 amino acids. V gave up 3 bases and J gave up 6 bases; unmatched junction bases: 7. Germline V lookup: CDR1 DFQATT, CDR2 SNEGSKA (reference sequence). CDR3 sequence reads: CSARRQGGDEKLFF. CDR3 bases: TGCAGTGCTAGGAGACAGGGCGGGGATGAAAAACTGTTTTTT.

V usage is TRBV24-1 and J usage is TRBJ2-3; D ambiguous. Trimming cost V 3 bases and J 2 bases, with 11 bases left between them. This CDR3 has 15 amino acids. Germline CDR1 and CDR2: KGHDR and SFDVKD. CDR3 residues: CATSDGVRSTDTQYF. For the CDR3, the DNA is TGTGCCACCAGTGATGGGGTACGGTCCACAGATACGCAGTATTTT.